The present TCR beta chain was sequenced within a study of cytomegalovirus exposure and HLA in healthy donors. Study-level background: An analysis done earlier identified 90 million to 120 million unique TCR beta sequences from about 179 million T cells.

The CDR3 totals 15 residues. V was pared by 6 bases and J by 11 bases, with 24 bases between. In germline, CDR1 is LNHDA, CDR2 SQIVND (reference sequence). This clone was observed once. Its matching antigen is unknown. Study results and caveats: One variant, a missense change in DCLRE1C, was linked in a later analysis to TCR beta V- and J-gene trimming. A list of 164 TCR beta chains associated with cytomegalovirus was given.

The PCR was carried out with 60 Vbeta primers and 13 Jbeta primers. Produced via immunoSEQ multiplex PCR; TCRdb's table is partial and in-frame only. The sample includes about 120,000 clones, about 78% of them seen just once. The V gene is TRBV19, the J gene TRBJ2-3; D is perhaps TRBD2 (5 bases). This clonotype was sampled from a young man in good health and CMV-seronegative. The sequenced sample was PBMCs. This CDR3 is CASSWAYDNRGGQYF. The CDR3 DNA sequence: TGTGCCAGTAGCTGGGCGTATGACAACCGTGGAGGGCAGTATTTT.